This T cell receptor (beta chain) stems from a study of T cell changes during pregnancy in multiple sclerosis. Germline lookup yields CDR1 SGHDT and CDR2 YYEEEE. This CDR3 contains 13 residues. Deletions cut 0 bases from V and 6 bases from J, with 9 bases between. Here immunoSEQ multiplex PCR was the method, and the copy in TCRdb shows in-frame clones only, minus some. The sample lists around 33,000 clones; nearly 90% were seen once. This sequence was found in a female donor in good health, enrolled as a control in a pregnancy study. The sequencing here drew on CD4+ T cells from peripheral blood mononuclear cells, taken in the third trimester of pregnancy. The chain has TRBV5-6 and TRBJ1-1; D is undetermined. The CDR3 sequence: CASSLVGRPEAFF. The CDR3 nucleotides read TGTGCCAGCAGCTTGGTAGGCAGGCCTGAAGCTTTCTTT.